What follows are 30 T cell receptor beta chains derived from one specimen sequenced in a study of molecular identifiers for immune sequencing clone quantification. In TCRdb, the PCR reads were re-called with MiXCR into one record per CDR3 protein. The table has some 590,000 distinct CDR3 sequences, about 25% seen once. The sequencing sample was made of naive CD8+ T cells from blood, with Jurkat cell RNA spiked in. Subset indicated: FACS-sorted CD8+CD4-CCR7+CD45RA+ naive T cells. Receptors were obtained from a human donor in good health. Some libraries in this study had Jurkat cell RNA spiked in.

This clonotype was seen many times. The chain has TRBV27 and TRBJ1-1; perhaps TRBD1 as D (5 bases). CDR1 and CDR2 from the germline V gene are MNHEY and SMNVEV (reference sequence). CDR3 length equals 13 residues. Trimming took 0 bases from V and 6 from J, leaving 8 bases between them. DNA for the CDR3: TGTGCCAGCAGTTTATCCCAGGGCTCTGAAGCTTTCTTT. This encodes CASSLSQGSEAFF.

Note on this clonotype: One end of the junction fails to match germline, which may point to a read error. CDR3 amino acids: CASSPRLAGGPAPQEPQYF. The CDR3 region has the DNA TGCGCCAGCAGCCCCAGACTAGCGGGAGGCCCAGCACCCCAAGAGCCCCAGTACTTC. The J gene is TRBJ2-5, the V gene TRBV5-1; 13 nucleotides match TRBD2. CDR3 size: 19 residues. Germline values: CDR1 SGHRS, CDR2 YFSETQ.

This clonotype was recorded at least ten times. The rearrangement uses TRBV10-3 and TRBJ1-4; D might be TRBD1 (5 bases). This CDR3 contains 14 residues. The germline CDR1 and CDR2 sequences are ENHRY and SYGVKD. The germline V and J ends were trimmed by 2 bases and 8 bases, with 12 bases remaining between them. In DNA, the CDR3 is TGTGCCATCAGTGAGGGGGCCGGGCTGGAAAAACTGTTTTTT. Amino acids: CAISEGAGLEKLFF.

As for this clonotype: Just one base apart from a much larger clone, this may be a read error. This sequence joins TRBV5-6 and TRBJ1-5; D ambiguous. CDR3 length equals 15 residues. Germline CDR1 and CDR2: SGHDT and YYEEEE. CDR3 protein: CASSLGQPSNRPQHF. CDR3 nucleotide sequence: TGTGCCAGCAGCTTGGGGCAACCGAGCAATCGGCCCCAGCATTTT.

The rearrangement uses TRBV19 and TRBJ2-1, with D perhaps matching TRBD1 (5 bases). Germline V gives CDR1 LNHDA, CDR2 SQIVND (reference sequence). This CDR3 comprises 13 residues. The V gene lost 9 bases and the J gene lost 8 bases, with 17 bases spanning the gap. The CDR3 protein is CASNAGASDEQFF. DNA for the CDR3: TGTGCCAGCAACGCTGGGGCTAGTGATGAGCAGTTCTTC.

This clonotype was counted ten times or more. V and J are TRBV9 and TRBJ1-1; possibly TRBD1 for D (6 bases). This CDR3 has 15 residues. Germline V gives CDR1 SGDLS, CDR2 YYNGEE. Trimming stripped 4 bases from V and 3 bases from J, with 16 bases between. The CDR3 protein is CASSPRGGADTEAFF. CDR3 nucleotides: TGTGCCAGCAGCCCCCGAGGGGGGGCCGACACTGAAGCTTTCTTT.

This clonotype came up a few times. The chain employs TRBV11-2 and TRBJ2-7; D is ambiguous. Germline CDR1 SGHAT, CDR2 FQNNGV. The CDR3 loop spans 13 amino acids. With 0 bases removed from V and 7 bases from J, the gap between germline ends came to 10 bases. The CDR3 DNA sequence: TGTGCCAGCAGCTTAGAGGGTGCGAGGGAGCAGTACTTC. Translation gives CASSLEGAREQYF.

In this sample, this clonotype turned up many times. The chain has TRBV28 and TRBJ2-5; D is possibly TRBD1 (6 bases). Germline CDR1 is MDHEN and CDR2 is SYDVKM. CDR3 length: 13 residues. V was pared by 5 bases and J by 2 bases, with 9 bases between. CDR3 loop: CASSNDRQETQYF. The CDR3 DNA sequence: TGTGCCAGCAGTAACGACAGGCAAGAGACCCAGTACTTC.

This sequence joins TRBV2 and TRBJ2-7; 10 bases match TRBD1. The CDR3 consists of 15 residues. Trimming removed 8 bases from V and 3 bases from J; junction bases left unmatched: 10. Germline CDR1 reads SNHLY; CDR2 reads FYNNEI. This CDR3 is CASHPAGQGDYEQYF. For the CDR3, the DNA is TGTGCCAGCCATCCCGCCGGACAGGGGGACTACGAGCAGTACTTC.

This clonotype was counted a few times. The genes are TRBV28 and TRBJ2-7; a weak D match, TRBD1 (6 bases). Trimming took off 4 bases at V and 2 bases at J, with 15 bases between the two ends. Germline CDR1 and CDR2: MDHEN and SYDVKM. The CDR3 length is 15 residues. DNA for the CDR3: TGTGCCAGCAGTTCAAGGATCTCAGGGGCCTACGAGCAGTACTTC. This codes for CASSSRISGAYEQYF.

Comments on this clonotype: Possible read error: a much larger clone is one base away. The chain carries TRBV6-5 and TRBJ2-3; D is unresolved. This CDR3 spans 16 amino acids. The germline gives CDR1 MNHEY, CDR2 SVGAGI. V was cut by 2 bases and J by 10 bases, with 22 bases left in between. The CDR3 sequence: CASSYRTPSRSDAQYF. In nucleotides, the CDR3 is TGTGCCAGCAGTTACCGTACTCCATCGAGGTCGGATGCGCAGTATTTT.

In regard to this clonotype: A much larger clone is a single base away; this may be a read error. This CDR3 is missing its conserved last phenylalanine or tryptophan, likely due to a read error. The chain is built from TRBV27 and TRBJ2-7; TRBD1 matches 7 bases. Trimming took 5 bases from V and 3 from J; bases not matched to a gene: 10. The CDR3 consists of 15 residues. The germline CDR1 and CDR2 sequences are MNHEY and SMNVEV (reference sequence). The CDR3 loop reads CASSPSLGQNYEQYS. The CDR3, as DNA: TGTGCCAGCAGTCCGTCCCTGGGACAGAACTACGAGCAGTACTCC.

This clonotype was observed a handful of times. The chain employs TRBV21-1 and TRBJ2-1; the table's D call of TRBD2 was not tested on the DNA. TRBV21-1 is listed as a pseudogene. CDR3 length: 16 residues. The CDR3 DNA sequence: TGTGCCAGCAGCAAAGGCGAGGGTAGCTCCTACAATGAGCAGTTCTTC. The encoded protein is CASSKGEGSSYNEQFF.

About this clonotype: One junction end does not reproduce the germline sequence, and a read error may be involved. This CDR3 is CASSYSTSEQGSMNTEAFF. The DNA of the CDR3 is TGTGCCAGCAGTTACTCGACCTCGGAACAGGGGAGTATGAACACTGAAGCATTCTTT. The rearrangement links TRBV6-2 or TRBV6-3 to TRBJ1-1; 7 bases are shared with TRBD1. The germline V gene encodes CDR1 MNHEY and CDR2 SVGEGT. The CDR3 contains 19 residues.

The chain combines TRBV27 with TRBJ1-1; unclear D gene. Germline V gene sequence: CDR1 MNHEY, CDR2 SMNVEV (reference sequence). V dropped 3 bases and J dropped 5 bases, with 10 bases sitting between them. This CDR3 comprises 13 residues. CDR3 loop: CASSFGSGTEAFF. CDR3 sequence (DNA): TGTGCCAGCAGTTTTGGGAGTGGGACTGAAGCTTTCTTT.

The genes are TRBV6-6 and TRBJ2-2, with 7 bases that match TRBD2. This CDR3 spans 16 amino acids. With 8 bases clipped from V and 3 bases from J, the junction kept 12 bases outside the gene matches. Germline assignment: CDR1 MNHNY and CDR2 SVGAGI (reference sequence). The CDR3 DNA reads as TGTGCCAGCGGGTCTGATGGGCTAGCGGACACCGGGGAGCTGTTTTTT. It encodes CASGSDGLADTGELFF.

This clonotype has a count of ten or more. The CDR3 DNA sequence: TGCGCCAGCAGCCCCGGGGAGACGTGGGGGGCCAACGTCCTGACTTTC. This sequence encodes CASSPGETWGANVLTF. This sequence joins TRBV4-3 and TRBJ2-6; perhaps TRBD2 as D (5 bases). Germline CDR1 is LGHNA and CDR2 is YSLEER. Trimming took 4 bases from V and 4 from J, leaving 14 bases between them. The CDR3 runs to 16 residues.

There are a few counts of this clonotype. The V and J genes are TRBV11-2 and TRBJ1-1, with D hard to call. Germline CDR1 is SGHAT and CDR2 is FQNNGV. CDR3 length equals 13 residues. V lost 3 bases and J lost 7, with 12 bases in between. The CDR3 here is CASSFGGGDEAFF. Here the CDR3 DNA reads TGTGCCAGCAGCTTCGGCGGTGGGGATGAAGCTTTCTTT.

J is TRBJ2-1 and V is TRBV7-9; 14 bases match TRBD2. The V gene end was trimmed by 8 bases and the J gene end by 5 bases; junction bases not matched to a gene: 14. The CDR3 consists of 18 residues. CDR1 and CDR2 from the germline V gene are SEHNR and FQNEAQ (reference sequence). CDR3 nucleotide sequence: TGTGCCAGCCACGGACTAGCGGGAGGCCTAGGGAAGAACAATGAGCAGTTCTTC. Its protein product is CASHGLAGGLGKNNEQFF.

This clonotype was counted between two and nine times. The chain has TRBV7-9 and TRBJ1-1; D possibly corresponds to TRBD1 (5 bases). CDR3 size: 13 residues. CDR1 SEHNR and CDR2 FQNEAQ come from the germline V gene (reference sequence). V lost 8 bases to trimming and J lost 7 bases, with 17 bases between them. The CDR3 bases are TGTGCCAGCTCTAACAGGTGGACGGATGAAGCTTTCTTT. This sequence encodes CASSNRWTDEAFF.

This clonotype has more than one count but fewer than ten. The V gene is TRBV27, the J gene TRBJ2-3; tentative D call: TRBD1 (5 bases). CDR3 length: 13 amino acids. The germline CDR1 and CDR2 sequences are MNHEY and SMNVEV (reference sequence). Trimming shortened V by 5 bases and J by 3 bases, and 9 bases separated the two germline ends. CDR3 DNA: TGTGCCAGCAGTCAACGACAGACAGATACGCAGTATTTT. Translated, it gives CASSQRQTDTQYF.

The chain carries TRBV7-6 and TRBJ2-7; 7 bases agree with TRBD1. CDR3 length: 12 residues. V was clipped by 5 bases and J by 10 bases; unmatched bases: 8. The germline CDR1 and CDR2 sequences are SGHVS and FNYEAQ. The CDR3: CASSMQGTDQYF. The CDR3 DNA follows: TGTGCCAGCAGCATGCAAGGGACAGACCAGTACTTC.

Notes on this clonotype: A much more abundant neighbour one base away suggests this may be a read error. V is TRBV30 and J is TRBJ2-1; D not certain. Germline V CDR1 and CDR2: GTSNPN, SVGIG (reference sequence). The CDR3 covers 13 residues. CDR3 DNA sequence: TGTACCTGGAACAGTCCGATCTACAATGAGCAGTTCTTC. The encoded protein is CTWNSPIYNEQFF.

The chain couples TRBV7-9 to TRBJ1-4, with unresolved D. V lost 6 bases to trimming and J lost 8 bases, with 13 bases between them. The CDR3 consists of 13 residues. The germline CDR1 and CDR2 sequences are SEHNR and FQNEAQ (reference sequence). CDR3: CASSFDLGEKLFF. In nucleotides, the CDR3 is TGTGCCAGCAGTTTTGACTTGGGAGAAAAACTGTTTTTT. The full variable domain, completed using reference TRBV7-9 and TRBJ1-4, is DTGVSQNPRHKITKRGQNVTFRCDPISEHNRLYWYRQTLGQGPEFLTYFQNEAQLEKSRLLSDRFSAERPKGSFSTLEIQRTEQGDSAMYLCASSFDLGEKLFFGSGTQLSVL.

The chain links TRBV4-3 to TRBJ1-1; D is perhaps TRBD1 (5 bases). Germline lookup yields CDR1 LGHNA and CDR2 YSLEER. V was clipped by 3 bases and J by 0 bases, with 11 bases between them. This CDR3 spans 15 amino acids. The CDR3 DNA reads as TGCGCCAGCAGCCAGCTTCGGGGCTTGAACACTGAAGCTTTCTTT. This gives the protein CASSQLRGLNTEAFF.

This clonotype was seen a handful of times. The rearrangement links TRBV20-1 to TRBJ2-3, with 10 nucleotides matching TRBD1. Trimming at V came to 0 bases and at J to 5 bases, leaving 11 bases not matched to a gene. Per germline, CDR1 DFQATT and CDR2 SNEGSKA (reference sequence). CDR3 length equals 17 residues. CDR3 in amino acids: CSARDLEGQGTRDTQYF. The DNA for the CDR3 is TGCAGTGCTAGAGATCTTGAGGGACAGGGGACGAGAGATACGCAGTATTTT.

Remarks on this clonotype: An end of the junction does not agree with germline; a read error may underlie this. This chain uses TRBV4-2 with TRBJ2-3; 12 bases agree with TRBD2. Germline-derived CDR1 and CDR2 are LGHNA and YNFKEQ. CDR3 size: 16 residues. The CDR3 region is CASSQWTSGNTGTQYF. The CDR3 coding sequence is TGTGCCAGCAGCCAATGGACTAGCGGGAACACAGGTACGCAGTATTTT.

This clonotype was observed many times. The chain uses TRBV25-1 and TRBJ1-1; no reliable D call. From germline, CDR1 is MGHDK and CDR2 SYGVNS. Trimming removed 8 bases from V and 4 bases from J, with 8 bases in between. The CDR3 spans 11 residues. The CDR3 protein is CASLHGTEAFF. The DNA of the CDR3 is TGTGCCAGCTTACATGGCACTGAAGCTTTCTTT.

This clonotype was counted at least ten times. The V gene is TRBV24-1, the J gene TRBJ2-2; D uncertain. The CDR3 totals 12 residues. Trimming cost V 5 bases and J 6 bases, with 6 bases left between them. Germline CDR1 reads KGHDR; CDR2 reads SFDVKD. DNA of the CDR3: TGTGCCACCAGTGGATGGGCCGGGGAGCTGTTTTTT. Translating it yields CATSGWAGELFF.

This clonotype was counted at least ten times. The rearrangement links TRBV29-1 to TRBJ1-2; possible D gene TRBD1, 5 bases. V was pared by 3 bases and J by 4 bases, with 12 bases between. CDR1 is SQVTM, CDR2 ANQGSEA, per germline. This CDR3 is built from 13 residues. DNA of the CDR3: TGCAGCGTTGAGGGCAGGGATGTCTATGGCTACACCTTC. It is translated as CSVEGRDVYGYTF.